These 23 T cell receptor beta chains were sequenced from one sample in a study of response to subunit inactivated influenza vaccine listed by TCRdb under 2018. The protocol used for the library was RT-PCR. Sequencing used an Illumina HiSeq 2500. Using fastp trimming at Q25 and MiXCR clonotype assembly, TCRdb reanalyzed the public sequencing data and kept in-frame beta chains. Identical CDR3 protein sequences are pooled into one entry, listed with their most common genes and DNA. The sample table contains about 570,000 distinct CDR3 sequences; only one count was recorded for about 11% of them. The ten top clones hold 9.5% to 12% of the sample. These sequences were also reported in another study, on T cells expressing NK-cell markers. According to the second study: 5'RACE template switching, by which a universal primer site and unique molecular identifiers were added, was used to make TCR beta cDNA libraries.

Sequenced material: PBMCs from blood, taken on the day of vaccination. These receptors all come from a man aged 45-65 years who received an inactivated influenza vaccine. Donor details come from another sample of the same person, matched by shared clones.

CDR3 coding DNA: TGTGCCAGCAGCCAACGGACAGCTAACTATGGCTACACCTTC. Residues: CASSQRTANYGYTF. V and J are TRBV12-3 or TRBV12-4 and TRBJ1-2, with D possibly matching TRBD1 (6 bases). V lost 6 bases and J 0 bases, leaving 11 bases between the germline ends. The CDR3 loop spans 14 amino acids.

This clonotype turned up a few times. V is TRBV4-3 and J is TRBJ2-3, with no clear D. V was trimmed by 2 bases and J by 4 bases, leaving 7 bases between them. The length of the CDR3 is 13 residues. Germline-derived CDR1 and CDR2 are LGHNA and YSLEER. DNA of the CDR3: TGCGCCAGCAGCCAATTCCCTGCAGATACGCAGTATTTT. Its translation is CASSQFPADTQYF.

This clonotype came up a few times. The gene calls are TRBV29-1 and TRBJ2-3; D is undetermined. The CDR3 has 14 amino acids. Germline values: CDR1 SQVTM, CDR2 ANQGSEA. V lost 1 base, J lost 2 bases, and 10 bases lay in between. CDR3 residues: CSVEVMGPTDTQYF. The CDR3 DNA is TGCAGCGTTGAAGTAATGGGTCCCACAGATACGCAGTATTTT.

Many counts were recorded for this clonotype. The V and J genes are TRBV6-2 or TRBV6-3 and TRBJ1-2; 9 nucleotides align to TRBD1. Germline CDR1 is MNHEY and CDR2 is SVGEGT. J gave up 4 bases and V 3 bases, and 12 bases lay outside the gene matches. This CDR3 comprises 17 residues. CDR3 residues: CASSYSRSGTGSYGYTF. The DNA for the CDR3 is TGTGCCAGCAGTTATTCTCGCTCCGGGACAGGGTCCTATGGCTACACCTTC.

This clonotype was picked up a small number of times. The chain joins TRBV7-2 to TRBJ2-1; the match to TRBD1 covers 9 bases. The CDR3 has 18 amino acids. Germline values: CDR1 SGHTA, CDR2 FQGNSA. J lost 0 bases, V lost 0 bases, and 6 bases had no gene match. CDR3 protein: CASSLANRGLSSYNEQFF. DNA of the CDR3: TGTGCCAGCAGCTTAGCAAACAGGGGGCTCAGCTCCTACAATGAGCAGTTCTTC.

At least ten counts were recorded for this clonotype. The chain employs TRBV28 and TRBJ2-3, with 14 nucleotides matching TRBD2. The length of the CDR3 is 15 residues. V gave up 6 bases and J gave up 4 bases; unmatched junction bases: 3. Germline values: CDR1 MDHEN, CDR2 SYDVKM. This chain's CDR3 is CASSSGLAGADTQYF. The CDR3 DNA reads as TGTGCCAGCAGCTCGGGACTAGCGGGAGCAGATACGCAGTATTTT.

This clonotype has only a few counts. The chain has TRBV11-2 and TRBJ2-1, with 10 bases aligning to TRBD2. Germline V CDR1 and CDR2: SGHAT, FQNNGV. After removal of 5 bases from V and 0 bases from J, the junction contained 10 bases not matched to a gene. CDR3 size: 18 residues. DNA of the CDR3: TGTGCCAGCAGCCCCGGGTATAGCGGGAGGACCTCCTACAATGAGCAGTTCTTC. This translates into CASSPGYSGRTSYNEQFF. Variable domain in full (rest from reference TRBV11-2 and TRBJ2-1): EAGVAQSPRYKIIEKRQSVAFWCNPISGHATLYWYQQILGQGPKLLIQFQNNGVVDDSQLPKDRFSAERLKGVDSTLKIQPAKLEDSAVYLCASSPGYSGRTSYNEQFFGPGTRLTVL.

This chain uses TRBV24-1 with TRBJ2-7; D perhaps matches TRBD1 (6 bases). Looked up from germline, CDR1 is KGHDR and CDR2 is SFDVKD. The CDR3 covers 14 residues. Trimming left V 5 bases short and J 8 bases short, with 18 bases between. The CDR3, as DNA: TGTGCCACCAGTGCAACAGGGCAGTACTCGAAGCAGTACTTC. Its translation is CATSATGQYSKQYF.

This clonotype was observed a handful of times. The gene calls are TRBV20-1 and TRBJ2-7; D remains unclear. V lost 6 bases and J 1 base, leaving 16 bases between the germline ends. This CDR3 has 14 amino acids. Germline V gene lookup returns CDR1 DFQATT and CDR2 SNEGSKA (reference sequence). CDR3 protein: CSALSDKGSYEQYF. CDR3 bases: TGCAGTGCCCTAAGCGACAAGGGATCCTACGAGCAGTACTTC.

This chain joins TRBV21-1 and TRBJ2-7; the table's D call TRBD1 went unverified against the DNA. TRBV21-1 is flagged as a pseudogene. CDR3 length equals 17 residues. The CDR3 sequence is CASSKGGRQNPLYEQYF. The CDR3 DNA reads TGTGCCAGCAGCAAAGGGGGGCGGCAGAACCCCCTCTACGAGCAGTACTTC.

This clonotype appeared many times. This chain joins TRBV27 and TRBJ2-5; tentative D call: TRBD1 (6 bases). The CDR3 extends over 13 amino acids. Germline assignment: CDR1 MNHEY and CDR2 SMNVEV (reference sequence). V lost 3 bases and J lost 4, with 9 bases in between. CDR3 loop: CASSLTGLETQYF. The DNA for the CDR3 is TGTGCCAGCAGTTTGACAGGATTAGAGACCCAGTACTTC.

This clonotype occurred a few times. The CDR3 reads CASSFLQGAGAQYF. For the CDR3, the DNA is TGTGCCAGCAGTTTCCTTCAGGGGGCCGGTGCGCAGTACTTC. V and J are TRBV12-3 or TRBV12-4 and TRBJ2-7; 8 nucleotides align to TRBD1. V shed 3 bases and J 9 bases; nucleotides not matched to a gene: 10. This CDR3 has 14 residues.

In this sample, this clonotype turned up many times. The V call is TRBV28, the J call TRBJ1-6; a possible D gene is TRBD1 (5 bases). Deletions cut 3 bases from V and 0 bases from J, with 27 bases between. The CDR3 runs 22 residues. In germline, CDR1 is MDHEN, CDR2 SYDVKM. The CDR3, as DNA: TGTGCCAGCAGTTTCCTCCCGTCGAGCAGGGAAATTAGAAGCTCCTATAATTCACCCCTCCACTTT. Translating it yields CASSFLPSSREIRSSYNSPLHF.

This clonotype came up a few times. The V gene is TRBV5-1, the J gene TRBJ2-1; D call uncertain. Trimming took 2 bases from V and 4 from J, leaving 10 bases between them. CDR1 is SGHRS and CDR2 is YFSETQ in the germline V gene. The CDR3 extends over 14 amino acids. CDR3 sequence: CASSFSTEYNEQFF. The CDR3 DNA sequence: TGCGCCAGCAGCTTTTCGACGGAGTACAATGAGCAGTTCTTC.

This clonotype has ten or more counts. CDR3 coding DNA: TGTGCCAGCAGCTGGGCCTATCTAGGCCAAGACTCACCCCTCCACTTT. Amino acids: CASSWAYLGQDSPLHF. This chain joins TRBV5-6 and TRBJ1-6; D gene uncertain. CDR3 length: 16 amino acids. Trimming pared 3 bases from V and 10 bases from J, leaving 20 bases between. CDR1 and CDR2 from the germline V gene are SGHDT and YYEEEE.

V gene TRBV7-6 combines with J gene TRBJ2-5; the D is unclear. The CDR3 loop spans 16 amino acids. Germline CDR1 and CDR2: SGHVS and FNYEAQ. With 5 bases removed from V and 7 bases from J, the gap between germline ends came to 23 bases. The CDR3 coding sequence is TGTGCCAGCAGCCCGCCCAGTGGCAGAGGTCGCGGGACCCAGTACTTC. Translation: CASSPPSGRGRGTQYF.

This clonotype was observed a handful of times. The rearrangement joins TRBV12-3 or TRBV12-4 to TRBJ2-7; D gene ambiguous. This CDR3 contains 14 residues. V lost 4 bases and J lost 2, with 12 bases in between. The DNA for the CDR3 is TGTGCCAGCAGTTACCTGGGGATAACCTACGAGCAGTACTTC. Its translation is CASSYLGITYEQYF.

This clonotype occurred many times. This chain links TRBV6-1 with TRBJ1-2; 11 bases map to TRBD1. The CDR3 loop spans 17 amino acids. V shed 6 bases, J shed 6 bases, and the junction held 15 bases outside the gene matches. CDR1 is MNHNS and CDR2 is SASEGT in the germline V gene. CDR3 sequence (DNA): TGTGCCAGCAGGAAATTTGGACAGGGGGCGTCCGAGAATGGCTACACCTTC. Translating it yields CASRKFGQGASENGYTF.

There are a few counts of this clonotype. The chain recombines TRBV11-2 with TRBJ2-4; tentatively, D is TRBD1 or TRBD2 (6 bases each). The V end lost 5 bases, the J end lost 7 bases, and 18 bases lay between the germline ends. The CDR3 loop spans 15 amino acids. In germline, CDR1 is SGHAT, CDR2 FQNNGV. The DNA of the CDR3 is TGTGCCAGCAGCGCCAGGCCAGGGGAGGTTAACATTCAGTACTTC. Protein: CASSARPGEVNIQYF.

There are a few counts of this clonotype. The CDR3 nucleotides read TGCGCCAGCAGCTTTGAGGGAGGAGGTGAAAAACTGTTTTTT. Its translation: CASSFEGGGEKLFF. V gene TRBV5-1 combines with J gene TRBJ1-4; no clear D. Germline values: CDR1 SGHRS, CDR2 YFSETQ. The V and J ends lost 2 bases and 7 bases respectively, with 12 bases between them. This CDR3 contains 14 residues.

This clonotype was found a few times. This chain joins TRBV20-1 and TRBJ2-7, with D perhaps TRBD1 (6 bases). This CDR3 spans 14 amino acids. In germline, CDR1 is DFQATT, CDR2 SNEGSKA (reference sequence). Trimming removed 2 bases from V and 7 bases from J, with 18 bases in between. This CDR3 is CSARPGTSKSEQYF. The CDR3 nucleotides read TGCAGTGCTAGACCCGGGACATCCAAGTCGGAGCAGTACTTC.

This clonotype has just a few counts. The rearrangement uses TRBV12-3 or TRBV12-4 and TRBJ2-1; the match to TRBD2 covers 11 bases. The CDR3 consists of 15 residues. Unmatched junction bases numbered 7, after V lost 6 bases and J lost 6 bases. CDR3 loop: CASRHSGGASNEQFF. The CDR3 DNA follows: TGTGCCAGCAGACATAGCGGGGGGGCATCCAATGAGCAGTTCTTC.

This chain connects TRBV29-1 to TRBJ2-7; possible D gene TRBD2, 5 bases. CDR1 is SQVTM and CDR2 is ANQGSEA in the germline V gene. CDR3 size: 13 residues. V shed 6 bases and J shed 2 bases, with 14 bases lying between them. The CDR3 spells CSVKGAVAYEQYF. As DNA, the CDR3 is TGCAGCGTCAAGGGAGCGGTCGCCTACGAGCAGTACTTC.